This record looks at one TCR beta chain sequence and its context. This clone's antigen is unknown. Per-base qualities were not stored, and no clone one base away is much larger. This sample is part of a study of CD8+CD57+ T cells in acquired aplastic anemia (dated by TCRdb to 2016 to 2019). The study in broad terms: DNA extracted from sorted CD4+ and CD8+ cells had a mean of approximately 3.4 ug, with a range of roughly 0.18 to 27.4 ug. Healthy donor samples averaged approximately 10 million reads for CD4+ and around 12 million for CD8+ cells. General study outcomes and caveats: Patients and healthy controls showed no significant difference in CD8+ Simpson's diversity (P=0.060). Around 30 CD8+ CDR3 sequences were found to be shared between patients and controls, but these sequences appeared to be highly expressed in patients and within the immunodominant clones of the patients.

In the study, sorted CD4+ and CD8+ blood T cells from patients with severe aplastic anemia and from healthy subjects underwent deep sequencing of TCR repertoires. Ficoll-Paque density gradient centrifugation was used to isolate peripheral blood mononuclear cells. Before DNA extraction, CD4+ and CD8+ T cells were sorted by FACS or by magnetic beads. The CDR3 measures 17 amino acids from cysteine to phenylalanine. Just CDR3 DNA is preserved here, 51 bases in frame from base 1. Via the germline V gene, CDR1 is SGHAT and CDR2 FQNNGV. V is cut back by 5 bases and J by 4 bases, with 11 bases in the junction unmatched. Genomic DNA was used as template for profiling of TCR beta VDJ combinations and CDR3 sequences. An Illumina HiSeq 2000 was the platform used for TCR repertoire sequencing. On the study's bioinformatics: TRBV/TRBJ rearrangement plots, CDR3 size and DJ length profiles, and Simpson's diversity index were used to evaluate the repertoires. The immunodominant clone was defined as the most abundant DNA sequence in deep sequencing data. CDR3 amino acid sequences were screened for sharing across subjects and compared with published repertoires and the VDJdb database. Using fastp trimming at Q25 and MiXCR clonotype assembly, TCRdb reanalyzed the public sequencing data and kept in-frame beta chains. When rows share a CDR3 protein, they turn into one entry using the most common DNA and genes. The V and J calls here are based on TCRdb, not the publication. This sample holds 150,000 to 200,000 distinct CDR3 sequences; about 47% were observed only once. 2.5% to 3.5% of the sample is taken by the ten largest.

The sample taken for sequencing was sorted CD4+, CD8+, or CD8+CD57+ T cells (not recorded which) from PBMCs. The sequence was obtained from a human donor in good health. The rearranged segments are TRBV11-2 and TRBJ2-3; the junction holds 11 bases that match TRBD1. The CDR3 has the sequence CASSAGTGGSWADTQYF. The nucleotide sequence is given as TGTGCCAGCAGCGCCGGGACAGGGGGTAGCTGGGCAGATACGCAGTATTTT.